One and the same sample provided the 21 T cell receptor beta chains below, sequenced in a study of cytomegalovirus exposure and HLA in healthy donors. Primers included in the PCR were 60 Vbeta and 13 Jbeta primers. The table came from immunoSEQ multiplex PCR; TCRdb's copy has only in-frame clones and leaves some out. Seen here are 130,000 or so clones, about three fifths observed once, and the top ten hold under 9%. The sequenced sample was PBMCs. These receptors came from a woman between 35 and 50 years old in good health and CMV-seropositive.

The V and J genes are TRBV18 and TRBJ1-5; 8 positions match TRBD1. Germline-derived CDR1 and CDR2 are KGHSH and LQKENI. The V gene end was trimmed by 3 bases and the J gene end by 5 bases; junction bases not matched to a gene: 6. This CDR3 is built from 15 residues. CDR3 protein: CASSPLTGADQPQHF. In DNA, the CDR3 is TGTGCCAGCTCACCCCTGACAGGGGCCGATCAGCCCCAGCATTTT. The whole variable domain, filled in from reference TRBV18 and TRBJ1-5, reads NAGVMQNPRHLVRRRGQEARLRCSPMKGHSHVYWYRQLPEEGLKFMVYLQKENIIDESGMPKERFSAEFPKEGPSILRIQQVVRGDSAAYFCASSPLTGADQPQHFGDGTRLSIL.

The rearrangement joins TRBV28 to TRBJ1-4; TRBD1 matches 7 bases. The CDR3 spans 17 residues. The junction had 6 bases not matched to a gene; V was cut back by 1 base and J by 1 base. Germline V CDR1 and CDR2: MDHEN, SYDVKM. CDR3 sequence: CASSLLTGFETNEKLFF. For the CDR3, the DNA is TGTGCCAGCAGTTTATTGACAGGGTTTGAAACTAATGAAAAACTGTTTTTT.

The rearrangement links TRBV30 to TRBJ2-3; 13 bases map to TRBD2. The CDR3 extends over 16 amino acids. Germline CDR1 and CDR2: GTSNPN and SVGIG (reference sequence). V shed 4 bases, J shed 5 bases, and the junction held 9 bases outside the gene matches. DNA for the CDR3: TGTGCCTGGACCCCGACTAGCGGGGGGTATCGAGATACGCAGTATTTT. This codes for CAWTPTSGGYRDTQYF. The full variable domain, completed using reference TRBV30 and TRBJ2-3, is SQTIHQWPATLVQPVGSPLSLECTVEGTSNPNLYWYRQAAGRGLQLLFYSVGIGQISSEVPQNLSASRPQDRQFILSSKKLLLSDSGFYLCAWTPTSGGYRDTQYFGPGTRLTVL.

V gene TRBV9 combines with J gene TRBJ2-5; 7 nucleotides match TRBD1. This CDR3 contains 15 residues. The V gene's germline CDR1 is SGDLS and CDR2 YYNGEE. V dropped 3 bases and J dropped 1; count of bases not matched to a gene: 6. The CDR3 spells CASSDGRTGQETQYF. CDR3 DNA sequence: TGTGCCAGCAGCGACGGTCGGACAGGCCAAGAGACCCAGTACTTC.

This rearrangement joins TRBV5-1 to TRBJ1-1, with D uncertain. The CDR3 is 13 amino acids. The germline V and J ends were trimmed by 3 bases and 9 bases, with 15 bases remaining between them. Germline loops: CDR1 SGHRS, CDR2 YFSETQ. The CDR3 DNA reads TGCGCCAGCAGCTCTACCGGGGTAGGTCAAGCTTTCTTT. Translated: CASSSTGVGQAFF.

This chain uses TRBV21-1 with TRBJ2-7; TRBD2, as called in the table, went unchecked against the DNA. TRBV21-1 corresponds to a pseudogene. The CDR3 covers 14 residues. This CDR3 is CASSRGTTAYEQYF. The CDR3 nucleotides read TGTGCCAGCAGCAGAGGGACTACCGCCTACGAGCAGTACTTC.

The CDR3 DNA is TGTGCCAGCAGGGACAGCAACAATCAGCCCCAGCATTTT. It is translated as CASRDSNNQPQHF. The gene calls are TRBV6-5 and TRBJ1-5, with a possible D match to TRBD1 (6 bases). The CDR3 totals 13 residues. Germline loops: CDR1 MNHEY, CDR2 SVGAGI. The ends were cut back, 6 bases at V and 3 bases at J, with 9 bases in the middle.

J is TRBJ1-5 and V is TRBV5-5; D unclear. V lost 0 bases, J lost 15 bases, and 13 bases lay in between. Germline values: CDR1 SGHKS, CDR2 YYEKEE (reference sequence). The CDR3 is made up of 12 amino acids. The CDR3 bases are TGTGCCAGCAGCTTGGCCGAGGGTTTACCGCATTTT. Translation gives CASSLAEGLPHF.

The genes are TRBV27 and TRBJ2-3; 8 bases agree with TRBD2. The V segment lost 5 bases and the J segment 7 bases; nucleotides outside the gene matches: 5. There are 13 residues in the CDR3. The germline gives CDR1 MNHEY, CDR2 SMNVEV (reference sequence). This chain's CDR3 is CASSQGLENTQYF. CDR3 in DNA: TGTGCCAGCAGTCAGGGACTAGAAAATACGCAGTATTTT.

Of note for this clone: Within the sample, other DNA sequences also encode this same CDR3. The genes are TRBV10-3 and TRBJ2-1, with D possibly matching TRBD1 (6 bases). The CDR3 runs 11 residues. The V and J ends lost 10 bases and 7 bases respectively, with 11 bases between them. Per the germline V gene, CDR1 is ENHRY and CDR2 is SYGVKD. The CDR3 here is CATGQGNEQFF. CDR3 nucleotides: TGTGCCACCGGCCAGGGGAATGAGCAGTTCTTC.

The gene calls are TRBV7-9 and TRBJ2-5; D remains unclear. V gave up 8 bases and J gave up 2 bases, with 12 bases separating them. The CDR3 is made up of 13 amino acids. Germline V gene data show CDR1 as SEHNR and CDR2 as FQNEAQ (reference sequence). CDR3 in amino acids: CASDVKEQETQYF. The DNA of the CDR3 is TGTGCCAGCGATGTAAAGGAGCAAGAGACCCAGTACTTC.

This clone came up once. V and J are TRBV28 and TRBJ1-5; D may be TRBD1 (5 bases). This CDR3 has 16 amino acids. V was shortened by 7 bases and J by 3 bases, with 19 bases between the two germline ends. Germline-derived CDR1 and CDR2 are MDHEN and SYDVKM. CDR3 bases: TGTGCCAGCATTAAGGGTTTGGGAGGGGCCAATCAGCCCCAGCATTTT. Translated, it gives CASIKGLGGANQPQHF.

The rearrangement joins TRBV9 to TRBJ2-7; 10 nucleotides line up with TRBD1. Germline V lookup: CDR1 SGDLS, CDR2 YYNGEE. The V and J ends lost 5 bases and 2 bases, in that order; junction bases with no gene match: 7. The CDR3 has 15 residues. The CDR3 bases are TGTGCCAGCAGTTTGACAGGGGGCCTCGCCTACGAGCAGTACTTC. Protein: CASSLTGGLAYEQYF.

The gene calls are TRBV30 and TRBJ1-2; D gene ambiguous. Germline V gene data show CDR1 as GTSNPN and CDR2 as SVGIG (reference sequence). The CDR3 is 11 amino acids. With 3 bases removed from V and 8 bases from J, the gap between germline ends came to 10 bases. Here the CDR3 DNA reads TGTGCCTGGAGCACAGAAAACGGCTACACCTTC. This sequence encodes CAWSTENGYTF.

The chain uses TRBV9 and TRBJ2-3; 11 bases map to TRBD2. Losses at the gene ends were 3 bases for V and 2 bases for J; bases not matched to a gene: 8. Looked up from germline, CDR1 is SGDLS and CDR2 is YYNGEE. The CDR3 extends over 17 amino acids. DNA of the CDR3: TGTGCCAGCAGCGCATGGGCTAGCGGGAGGTTCACAGATACGCAGTATTTT. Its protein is CASSAWASGRFTDTQYF.

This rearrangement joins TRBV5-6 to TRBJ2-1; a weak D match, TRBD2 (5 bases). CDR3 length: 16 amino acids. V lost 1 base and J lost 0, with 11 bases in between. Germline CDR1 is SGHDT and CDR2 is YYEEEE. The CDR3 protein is CASSLPGVGSYNEQFF. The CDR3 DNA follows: TGTGCCAGCAGCTTGCCCGGGGTGGGCTCCTACAATGAGCAGTTCTTC.

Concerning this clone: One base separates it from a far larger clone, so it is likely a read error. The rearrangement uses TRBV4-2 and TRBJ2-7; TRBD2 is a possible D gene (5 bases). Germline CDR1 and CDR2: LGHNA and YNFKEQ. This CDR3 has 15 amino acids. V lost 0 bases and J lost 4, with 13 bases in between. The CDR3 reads CASSQDPSRSYEQYF. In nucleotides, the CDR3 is TGTGCCAGCAGCCAAGATCCTAGCCGTTCTTACGAGCAGTACTTC.

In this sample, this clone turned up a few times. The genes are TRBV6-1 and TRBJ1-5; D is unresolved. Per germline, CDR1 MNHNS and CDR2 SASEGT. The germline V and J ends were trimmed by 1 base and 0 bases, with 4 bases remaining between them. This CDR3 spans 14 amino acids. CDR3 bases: TGTGCCAGCAGTGAAGGGCATAGCAATCAGCCCCAGCATTTT. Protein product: CASSEGHSNQPQHF.

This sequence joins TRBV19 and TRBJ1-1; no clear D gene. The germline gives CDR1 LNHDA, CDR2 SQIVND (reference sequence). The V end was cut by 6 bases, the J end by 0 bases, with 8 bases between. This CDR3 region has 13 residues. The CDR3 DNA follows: TGTGCCAGTAGCCAAACAGTGAACACTGAAGCTTTCTTT. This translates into CASSQTVNTEAFF.

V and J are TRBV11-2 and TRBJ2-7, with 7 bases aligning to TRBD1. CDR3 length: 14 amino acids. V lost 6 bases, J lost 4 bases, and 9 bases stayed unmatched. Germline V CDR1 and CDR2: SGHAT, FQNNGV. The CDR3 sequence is CASRRVRQGYEQYF. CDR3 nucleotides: TGTGCCAGCAGACGCGTGAGACAGGGTTACGAGCAGTACTTC.

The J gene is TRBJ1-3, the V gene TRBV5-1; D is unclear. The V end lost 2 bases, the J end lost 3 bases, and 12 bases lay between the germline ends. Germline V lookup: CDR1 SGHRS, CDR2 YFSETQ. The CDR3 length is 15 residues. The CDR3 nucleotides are TGCGCCAGCAGCTTTGGGCAATTTGATGGAAACACCATATATTTT. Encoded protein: CASSFGQFDGNTIYF.